This T cell receptor beta chain originates from a study of response to subunit inactivated influenza vaccine. Regarding the study as a whole: Each seasonal flu vaccination may recruit only limited new T cells, authors suggested.

TCRdb re-derived calls from the RT-PCR reads in MiXCR, one entry per CDR3 protein. The sample contains about 650,000 distinct CDR3 sequences, less than 15% of which appear only once. This clonotype was detected ten times or more. The antigen is unknown. Trimming cost V 1 base and J 3 bases, with 22 bases left between them. CDR3 length: 18 residues. CDR1 is DFQATT and CDR2 is SNEGSKA in the germline V gene (reference sequence). The TCR sequence derives from a man in his fifties who received an inactivated influenza vaccine. The specimen comprised PBMCs from blood, sampled around 14 days before vaccination. The chain links TRBV20-1 to TRBJ2-1; weak D call: TRBD2 (6 bases). The CDR3 sequence is CSARASALREWGYNEQFF. The CDR3 DNA reads TGCAGTGCTAGAGCCTCGGCCCTTCGGGAGTGGGGCTACAATGAGCAGTTCTTC.